This entry describes one TCR beta chain. Its cognate antigen is unknown. CD45RO-negative, CCR7-selected cells formed the naive CD8 fraction, which excluded terminally differentiated effector memory CD45RA+ cells. Sorted-subset replicate PCR reactions were performed with about 210 ng DNA, corresponding to roughly 31,000 T cell genomes. Repertoires were generated with immunoSEQ multiplex PCR, while TCRdb's copy carries only in-frame clones and drops some. The sample consists of some 2,100,000 clones, just over 90% of them appearing once. These data come from a study of shared clonotypes between healthy human individuals. Study information: Every donor yielded three CD4 naive, three CD4 memory, two CD8 naive and one CD8 memory plate. Study observations and caveats: The small donor group covered limited genetic and exposure diversity. Researchers sampled only blood; tissue repertoires likely differ.

Per germline, CDR1 MNHEY and CDR2 SMNVEV (reference sequence). CDR3 size: 17 residues. The V gene end was trimmed by 0 bases and the J gene end by 4 bases; junction bases not matched to a gene: 8. The sample consisted of naive CD8+ T cells from PBMCs. The rearrangement uses TRBV27 and TRBJ1-2; 10 nucleotides align to TRBD1. This receptor was taken from a man aged 18 to 30 in good health. Some clones in this sample may be carry-over from other donors' samples. CDR3 coding DNA: TGTGCCAGCAGTTTATCGGTGGGACAGGGGTTGGGCTATGGCTACACCTTC. Protein sequence: CASSLSVGQGLGYGYTF.